This TCR beta chain was identified during a study of cytomegalovirus exposure and HLA in healthy donors. Researchers ran the PCR with 60 Vbeta and 13 Jbeta primers. Sequencing used immunoSEQ multiplex PCR; TCRdb keeps in-frame clones, though not all of them. The profile shows 150,000 to 200,000 clones, roughly two thirds of them singletons. Trimming removed 4 bases at V and 6 bases at J, with 10 bases between. Germline CDR1 reads SGHRS; CDR2 reads YFSETQ. The CDR3 is made up of 13 amino acids. Study-level findings and limits: In vitro data verified a few CMV-associated chains as specific for CMV antigens. Prediction of most subjects' HLA-A and HLA-B alleles by TCR beta sequences was reportedly accurate.

A word on this clone: Its specificity is not known.

Sample: PBMCs. The receptor was derived from a young woman in good health and CMV-seropositive. The J gene is TRBJ2-2, the V gene TRBV5-1; D ambiguous. As DNA, the CDR3 is TGCGCCAGCAGCCCTGATGGCTCCGGGGAGCTGTTTTTT. It codes for CASSPDGSGELFF.